This section outlines one T cell receptor (beta chain) sequence together with its context. What it binds is not known. PCR employed 60 Vbeta and 13 Jbeta primers. Libraries were prepared by immunoSEQ multiplex PCR; TCRdb keeps only in-frame clonotypes and omits some of them. The table records about 90,000 clones, about 90% of them present only once. These data belong to a study of cytomegalovirus exposure and HLA in healthy donors. Study results and caveats: A later analysis linked a missense variant in DCLRE1C to the trimming of TCR beta V and J genes. Researchers reportedly found TCR beta sequences accurately predicted most subjects' HLA-A and HLA-B alleles.

Input material: PBMCs. This clonotype was sampled from a man in his late teens or twenties in good health and CMV-seronegative.

The CDR3 nucleotides are TGTGCCAGCAGCTCCACTCGCCTAGCGTGGGATGAGCAGTTCTTC. The encoded protein is CASSSTRLAWDEQFF. This chain links TRBV11-2 with TRBJ2-1; TRBD2 might be the D (6 bases). Germline V lookup: CDR1 SGHAT, CDR2 FQNNGV. The length of the CDR3 is 15 residues. V lost 4 bases to trimming and J lost 8 bases, with 18 bases between them.